This TCR beta chain stems from a study of T-cell memory formation after mild COVID-19. MiXCR was run by TCRdb on the 5' RACE reads, yielding one entry per CDR3 protein. The table records about 470,000 distinct CDR3 sequences, 25% of them present only once. This clonotype was counted only a few times. Antigen unknown. V lost 4 bases and J lost 4, with 11 bases in between. The CDR3 has 14 residues. Whole-study findings and limits: There was no confirmation that second-wave clones peaking on day 37 were SARS-CoV-2 specific. That cross-reactive memory joined was suggested by some responding clones appearing in pre-infection memory.

The sequencing sample was made of PBMCs or a T cell subset sorted from them (not recorded which). The clonotype originates from an adult woman who had mild COVID-19 (a few samples of this study predate the infection). Cell type and time point are not known. This chain joins TRBV12-3 or TRBV12-4 and TRBJ2-1; TRBD2 might be the D (5 bases). CDR3 protein: CASSSTEGYNEQFF. As DNA, the CDR3 is TGTGCCAGCAGTTCTACCGAGGGATACAATGAGCAGTTCTTC.